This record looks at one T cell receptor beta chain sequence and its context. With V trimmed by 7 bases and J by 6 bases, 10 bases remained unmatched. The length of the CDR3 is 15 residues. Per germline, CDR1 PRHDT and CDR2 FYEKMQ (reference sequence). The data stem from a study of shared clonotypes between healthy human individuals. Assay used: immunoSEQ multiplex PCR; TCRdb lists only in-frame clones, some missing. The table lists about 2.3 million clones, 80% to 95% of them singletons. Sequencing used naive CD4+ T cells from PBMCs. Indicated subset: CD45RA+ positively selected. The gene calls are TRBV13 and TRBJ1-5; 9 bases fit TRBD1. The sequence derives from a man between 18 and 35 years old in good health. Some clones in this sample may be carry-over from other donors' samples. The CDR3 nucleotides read TGTGCCAGCACCCAGGGAGACAGGGGGGGTCAGCCCCAGCATTTT. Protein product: CASTQGDRGGQPQHF.